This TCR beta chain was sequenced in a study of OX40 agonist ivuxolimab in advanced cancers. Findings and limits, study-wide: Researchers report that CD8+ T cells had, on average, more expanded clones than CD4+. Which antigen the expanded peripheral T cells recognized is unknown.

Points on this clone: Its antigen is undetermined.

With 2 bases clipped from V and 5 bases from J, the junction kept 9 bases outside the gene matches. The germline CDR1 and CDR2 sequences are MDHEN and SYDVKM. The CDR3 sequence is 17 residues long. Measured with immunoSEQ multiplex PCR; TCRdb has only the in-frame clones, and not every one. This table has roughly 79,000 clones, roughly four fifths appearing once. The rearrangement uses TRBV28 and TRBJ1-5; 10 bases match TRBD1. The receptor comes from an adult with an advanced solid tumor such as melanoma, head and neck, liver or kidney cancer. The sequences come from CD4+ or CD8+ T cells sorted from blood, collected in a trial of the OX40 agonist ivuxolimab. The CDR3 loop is CASSLDRGPGWHQPQHF. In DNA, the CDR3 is TGTGCCAGCAGTTTAGACAGGGGGCCAGGTTGGCATCAGCCCCAGCATTTT.